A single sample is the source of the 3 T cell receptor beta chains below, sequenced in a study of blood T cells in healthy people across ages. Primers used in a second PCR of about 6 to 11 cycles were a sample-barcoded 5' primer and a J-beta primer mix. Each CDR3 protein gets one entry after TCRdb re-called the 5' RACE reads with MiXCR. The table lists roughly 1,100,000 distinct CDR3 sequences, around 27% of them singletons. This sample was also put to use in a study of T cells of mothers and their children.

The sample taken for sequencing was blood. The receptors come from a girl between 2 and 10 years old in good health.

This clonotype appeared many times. Here the CDR3 DNA reads TGTGCCAGCAGTTACTTCGATACGCAGTATTTT. Amino acids: CASSYFDTQYF. The V gene is TRBV6-6, the J gene TRBJ2-3; D is undetermined. The CDR3 covers 11 residues. Per the germline V gene, CDR1 is MNHNY and CDR2 is SVGAGI (reference sequence). The V end lost 1 base, the J end lost 6 bases, and 2 bases lay between the germline ends.

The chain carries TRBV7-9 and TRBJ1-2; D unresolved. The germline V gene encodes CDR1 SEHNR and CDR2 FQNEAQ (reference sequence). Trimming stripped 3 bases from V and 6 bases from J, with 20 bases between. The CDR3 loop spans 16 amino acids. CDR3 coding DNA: TGTGCCAGCAGCTTTTTATGGGGAGGGAGCACAGATGGCTACACCTTC. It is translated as CASSFLWGGSTDGYTF.

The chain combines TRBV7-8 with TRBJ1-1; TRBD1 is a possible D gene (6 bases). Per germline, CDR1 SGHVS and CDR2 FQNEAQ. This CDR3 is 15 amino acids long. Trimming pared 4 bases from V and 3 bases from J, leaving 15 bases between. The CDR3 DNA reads TGTGCCAGCAGCTCTCGTGGCAGGGGTGACACTGAAGCTTTCTTT. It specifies CASSSRGRGDTEAFF.